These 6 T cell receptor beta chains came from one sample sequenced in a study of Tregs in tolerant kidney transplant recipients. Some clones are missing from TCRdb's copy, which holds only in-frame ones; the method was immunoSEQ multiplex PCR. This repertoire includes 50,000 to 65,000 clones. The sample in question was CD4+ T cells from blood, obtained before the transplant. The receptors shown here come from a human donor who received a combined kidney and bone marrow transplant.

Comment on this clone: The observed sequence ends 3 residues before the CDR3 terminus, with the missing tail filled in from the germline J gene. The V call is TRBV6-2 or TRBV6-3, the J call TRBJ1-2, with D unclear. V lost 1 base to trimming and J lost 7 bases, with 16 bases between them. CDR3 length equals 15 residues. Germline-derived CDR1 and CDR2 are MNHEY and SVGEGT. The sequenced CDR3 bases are TGTGCCAGCAGTTACTTCGGCCAATTAGAGGGTGGC. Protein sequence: CASSYFGQLEGG. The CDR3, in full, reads CASSYFGQLEGGYTF.

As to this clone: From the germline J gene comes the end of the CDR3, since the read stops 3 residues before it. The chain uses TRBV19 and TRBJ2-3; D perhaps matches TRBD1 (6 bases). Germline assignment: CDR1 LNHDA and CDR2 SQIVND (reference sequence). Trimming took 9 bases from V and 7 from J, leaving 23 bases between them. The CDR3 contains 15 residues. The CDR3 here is CASTTGSAGAYTQYF. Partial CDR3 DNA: TGTGCCAGCACTACAGGGTCGGCCGGGGCCTATACG.

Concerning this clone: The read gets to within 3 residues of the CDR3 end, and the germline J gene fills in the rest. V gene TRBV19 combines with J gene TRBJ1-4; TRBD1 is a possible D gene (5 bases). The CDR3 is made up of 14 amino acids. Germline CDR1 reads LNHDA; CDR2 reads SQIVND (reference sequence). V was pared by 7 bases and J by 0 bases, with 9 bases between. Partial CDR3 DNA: TGTGCCAGTAAGGAGGGGCCAACTAATGAAAAA. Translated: CASKEGPTNEK. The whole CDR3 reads CASKEGPTNEKLFF.

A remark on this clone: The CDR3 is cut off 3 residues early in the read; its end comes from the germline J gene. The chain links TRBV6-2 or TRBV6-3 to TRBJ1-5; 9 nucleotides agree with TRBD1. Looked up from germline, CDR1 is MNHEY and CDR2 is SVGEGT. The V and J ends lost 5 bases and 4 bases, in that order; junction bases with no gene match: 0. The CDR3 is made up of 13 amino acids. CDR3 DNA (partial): TGTGCCAGCAGTGACAGGGGGAATCAGCCC. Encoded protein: CASSDRGNQP. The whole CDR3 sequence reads CASSDRGNQPQHF.

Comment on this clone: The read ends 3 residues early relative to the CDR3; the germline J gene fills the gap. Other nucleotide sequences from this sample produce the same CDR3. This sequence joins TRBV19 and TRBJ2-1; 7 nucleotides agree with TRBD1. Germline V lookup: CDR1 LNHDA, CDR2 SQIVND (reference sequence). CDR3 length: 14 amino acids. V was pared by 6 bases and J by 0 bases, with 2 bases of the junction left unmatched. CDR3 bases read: TGTGCCAGTAGCTCAGGGGGCTCCTACAATGAG. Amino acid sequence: CASSSGGSYNE. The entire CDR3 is CASSSGGSYNEQFF. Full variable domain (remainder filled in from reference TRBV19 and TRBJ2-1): DGGITQSPKYLFRKEGQNVTLSCEQNLNHDAMYWYRQDPGQGLRLIYYSQIVNDFQKGDIAEGYSVSREKKESFPLTVTSAQKNPTAFYLCASSSGGSYNEQFFGPGTRLTVL.

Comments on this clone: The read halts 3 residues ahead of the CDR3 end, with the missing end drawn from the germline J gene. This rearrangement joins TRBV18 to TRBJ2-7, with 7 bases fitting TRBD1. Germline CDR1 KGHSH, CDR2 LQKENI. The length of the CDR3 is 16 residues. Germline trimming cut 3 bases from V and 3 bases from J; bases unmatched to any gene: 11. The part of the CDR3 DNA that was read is TGTGCCAGCTCACCGGACCCCGGGACAGCCCACTACGAG. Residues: CASSPDPGTAHYE. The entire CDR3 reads CASSPDPGTAHYEQYF.